Each of the 5 T cell receptor beta chains below was sequenced from the same sample in a study of STAT5B mutations in CD4+ large granular lymphocyte leukemia. Sequencing was performed with immunoSEQ multiplex PCR; in TCRdb, only in-frame clones are kept and a portion is missing. The sample records over 30,000 clones, about 80% being singletons. The material sequenced was CD4+ T cells from blood buffy coats. These receptors came from a human donor in good health.

The V and J genes are TRBV19 and TRBJ2-1, with 7 bases lining up with TRBD1. The germline gives CDR1 LNHDA, CDR2 SQIVND (reference sequence). This CDR3 region has 15 residues. Trimming removed 9 bases from V and 2 bases from J; junction bases left unmatched: 10. This chain's CDR3 is CARFKGQCTYNEQFF. Written as DNA, the CDR3 is TGTGCCAGGTTTAAGGGACAGTGCACCTACAATGAGCAGTTCTTC.

This chain links TRBV14 with TRBJ2-3, with D hard to call. The CDR3 totals 11 residues. The germline V gene has CDR1 SGHDN and CDR2 FVKESK. Trimming took off 2 bases at V and 8 bases at J, with 5 bases between the two ends. For the CDR3, the DNA is TGTGCCAGCAGCCAAAAGGTTACGCAGTATTTT. Amino acids: CASSQKVTQYF.

The rearrangement joins TRBV6-4 to TRBJ2-3, with 10 bases aligning to TRBD2. Germline assignment: CDR1 MRHNA and CDR2 SNTAGT. The CDR3 length is 15 residues. V was pared by 7 bases and J by 3 bases, with 7 bases of the junction left unmatched. Here the CDR3 DNA reads TGTGCCAGCACTATACTAGCGGGGATAACAGATACGCAGTATTTT. Encoded protein: CASTILAGITDTQYF.

CDR3 bases: TGTGCCAGCAGGGGTGCAGGGGGCTTTGGGGAGCAGTACTTC. It codes for CASRGAGGFGEQYF. The chain joins TRBV11-3 to TRBJ2-7; 8 bases agree with TRBD1. This CDR3 is built from 14 residues. Germline CDR1 SGHNT, CDR2 YENEEA. V was pared by 6 bases and J by 7 bases, with 11 bases of the junction left unmatched. The full variable domain, rest sourced from reference TRBV11-3 and TRBJ2-7, is EAGVVQSPRYKIIEKKQPVAFWCNPISGHNTLYWYLQNLGQGPELLIRYENEEAVDDSQLPKDRFSAERLKGVDSTLKIQPAELGDSAVYLCASRGAGGFGEQYFGPGTRLTVT.

The CDR3 sequence is CSHRSQETQYF. The CDR3 coding sequence is TGCAGCCACAGGAGCCAAGAGACCCAGTACTTC. The chain has TRBV29-1 and TRBJ2-5, with D possibly TRBD1 on 5 matching bases. The CDR3 has 11 residues. Germline V gene data show CDR1 as SQVTM and CDR2 as ANQGSEA. V lost 8 bases and J 1 base, leaving 8 bases between the germline ends.